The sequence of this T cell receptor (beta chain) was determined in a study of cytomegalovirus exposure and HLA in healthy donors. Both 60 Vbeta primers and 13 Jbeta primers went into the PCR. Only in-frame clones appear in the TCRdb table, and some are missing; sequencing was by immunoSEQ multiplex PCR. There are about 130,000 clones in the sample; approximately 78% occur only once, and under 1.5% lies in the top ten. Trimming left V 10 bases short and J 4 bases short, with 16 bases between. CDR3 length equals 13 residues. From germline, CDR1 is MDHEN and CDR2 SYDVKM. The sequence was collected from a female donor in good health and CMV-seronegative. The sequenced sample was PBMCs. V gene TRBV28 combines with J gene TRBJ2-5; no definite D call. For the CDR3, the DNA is TGTGCCACCGCTGAGGCTACCCCAGAGACCCAGTACTTC. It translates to CATAEATPETQYF. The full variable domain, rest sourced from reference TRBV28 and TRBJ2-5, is DVKVTQSSRYLVKRTGEKVFLECVQDMDHENMFWYRQDPGLGLRLIYFSYDVKMKEKGDIPEGYSVSREKKERFSLILESASTNQTSMYLCATAEATPETQYFGPGTRLLVL.